Reported below is one TCR beta chain. What it binds is not known. Unique molecular identifiers tagged the TCRbeta library. A single record per CDR3 protein comes from TCRdb applying MiXCR to the PCR reads. Of 300,000 to 400,000 distinct CDR3 sequences detected, around 25% appear once; the ten largest clones hold approximately 10%. These data originate in a study of T-cell reconstitution after alpha-beta-depleted transplantation in children. Study observations and caveats: T cells produced anew were the main source of T-cell counts and diversity one year after transplant. Expanded graft clones numbering several hundred reportedly gave rise to alpha-beta T cells about two months after transplant.

Trimming at V came to 3 bases and at J to 2 bases, leaving 7 bases not matched to a gene. CDR1 is LGHDT and CDR2 is YNNKEL in the germline V gene (reference sequence). This CDR3 is built from 18 residues. The chain has TRBV3-1 and TRBJ2-6; 10 nucleotides line up with TRBD1. This specimen consisted of PBMCs, mostly from graft donor cells, obtained 180 days after TCRalphabeta/CD19-depleted stem cell transplant. The origin of this receptor is a male patient younger than 18 who had a stem cell transplant for acute lymphoblastic leukemia, so the T cells may come from the graft donor. The CDR3 sequence: CASSHQDRGKTGANVLTF. The DNA of the CDR3 is TGTGCCAGCAGCCACCAGGACAGGGGGAAGACTGGGGCCAACGTCCTGACTTTC.